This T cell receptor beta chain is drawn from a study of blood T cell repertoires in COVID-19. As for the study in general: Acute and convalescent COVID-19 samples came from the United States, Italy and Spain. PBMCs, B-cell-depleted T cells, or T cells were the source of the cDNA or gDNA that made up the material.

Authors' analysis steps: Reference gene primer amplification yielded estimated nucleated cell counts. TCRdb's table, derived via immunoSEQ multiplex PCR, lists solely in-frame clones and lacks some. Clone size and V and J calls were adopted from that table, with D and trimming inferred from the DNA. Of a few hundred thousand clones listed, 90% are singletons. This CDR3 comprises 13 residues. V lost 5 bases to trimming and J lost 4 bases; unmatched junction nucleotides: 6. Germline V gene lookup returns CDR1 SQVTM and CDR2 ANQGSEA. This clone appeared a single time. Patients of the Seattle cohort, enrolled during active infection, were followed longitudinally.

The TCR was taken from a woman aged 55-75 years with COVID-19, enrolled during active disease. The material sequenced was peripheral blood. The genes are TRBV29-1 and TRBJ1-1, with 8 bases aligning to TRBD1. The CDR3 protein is CSVSRDRGTEAFF. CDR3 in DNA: TGCAGCGTTAGCCGTGACAGGGGCACTGAAGCTTTCTTT.